A selection of T cell receptor beta chains follows, all from one sample in a study of T cell changes during pregnancy in multiple sclerosis. Using immunoSEQ multiplex PCR, the repertoire was profiled, and TCRdb retains in-frame clones only, with some absent. The profile shows 55,000 to 70,000 clones, 90% to 95% of them singletons. The material sequenced was peripheral blood, taken after pregnancy. All receptors derive from a female donor with multiple sclerosis, enrolled in a pregnancy study. CDR3s include the opening cysteine and the closing phenylalanine or tryptophan. The D gene is left open where the match is weak. Expanded clones get a size class; other rows say once, few or many, or leave the size out.

v_call	d_call	clone_size	j_call	cdr3_nt	cdr3_aa
TRBV18	NA	NA	TRBJ2-7	TGTGCCAGCTCACAATCGCTTGACAGGCTCGACGAGCAGTACTTC	CASSQSLDRLDEQYF
TRBV7-9	NA	NA	TRBJ1-2	TGTGCCAGCAGCTTAATGGGGGGTACCTCTAACTATGGCTACACCTTC	CASSLMGGTSNYGYTF
TRBV12-1	NA	NA	TRBJ2-5	TGTGCCAGCGGCCGGACTAGCGGGAGTTTGGAGGAGACCCAGTACTTC	CASGRTSGSLEETQYF
TRBV5-8	TRBD2	NA	TRBJ2-3	TGTGCCAGCACCCCGACGCTAGCGGGAGAGGAGGGCACAGATACGCAGTATTTT	CASTPTLAGEEGTDTQYF
TRBV7-9	TRBD1	NA	TRBJ2-7	TGTGCCAGCAGCTTCCGGGACAGCGGCTACGAGCAGTACTTC	CASSFRDSGYEQYF
TRBV6-5	NA	NA	TRBJ2-7	TGTGCCAGCAGTGGACTCGGAATCTACGAGCAGTACTTC	CASSGLGIYEQYF
TRBV6-8	NA	NA	TRBJ2-5	TGTGCCAGCAGTAGACTGCCTCAAGAGACCCAGTACTTC	CASSRLPQETQYF
TRBV25-1	NA	NA	TRBJ2-3	TGTGCCTCGGGGTATAGCACAGATACGCAGTATTTT	CASGYSTDTQYF
TRBV29-1	TRBD1	large	TRBJ1-1	TGCAGCGTCCAGACAGGGGAAGGCACTGAAGCTTTCTTT	CSVQTGEGTEAFF
TRBV4-3	TRBD1	NA	TRBJ1-2	TGCGCCAGCAGCCAAGATACAGGGGGCCTTAACTATGGCTACACCTTC	CASSQDTGGLNYGYTF
TRBV4-3	NA	NA	TRBJ1-2	TGCGCCAGCAGCCAAGCCGACTCCGCTAACTATGGCTACACCTTC	CASSQADSANYGYTF
TRBV5-4	NA	once	TRBJ2-3	TGTGCCAGCAGCCTATTGACGGGAATAAGCACAGATACGCAGTATTTT	CASSLLTGISTDTQYF
TRBV19	NA	NA	TRBJ2-2	TGTGCCAGTAGTAGCGGACAGCTCACCGGGGAGCTGTTTTTT	CASSSGQLTGELFF
TRBV9	NA	NA	TRBJ2-7	TGTGCCAGCTCGACGGGTTCGGCCGAGCAGTACTTC	CASSTGSAEQYF
TRBV5-1	TRBD2	NA	TRBJ2-3	TGCGCCAGCAGCTTGGGAGTAGCGGGGGCAGATACGCAGTATTTT	CASSLGVAGADTQYF
TRBV14	TRBD2	few	TRBJ2-3	TGTGCCAGCAGCCAAGAGCGCACTAGCGGGACGAAGAGGGATACGCAGTATTTT	CASSQERTSGTKRDTQYF
TRBV11-2	TRBD2	NA	TRBJ2-3	TGTGCCAGCAGCTCAGGGACTAGCGCAAGCACAGATACGCAGTATTTT	CASSSGTSASTDTQYF
TRBV9	TRBD1	NA	TRBJ1-2	TGTGCCAGCAGCGTCACCCCGGGACAGGGGGCGGTTGGCTACACCTTC	CASSVTPGQGAVGYTF
TRBV2	TRBD1	NA	TRBJ1-4	TGTGCCAGCTGCCCAACAGGGGCGGATGAAAAACTGTTTTTT	CASCPTGADEKLFF
TRBV28	NA	NA	TRBJ2-7	TGTGCCAGCAGCCCAATACAGGGATACTACGAGCAGTACTTC	CASSPIQGYYEQYF
TRBV7-9	TRBD2	NA	TRBJ2-2	TGTGCCAGCAGCTTTCTAGCGGGAGCTACCGGGGAGCTGTTTTTT	CASSFLAGATGELFF
TRBV7-9	TRBD2	few	TRBJ2-7	TGTGCCAGCAGCGGGGGACTAGCGGGTACGTCCTACGAGCAGTACTTC	CASSGGLAGTSYEQYF
TRBV19	NA	NA	TRBJ1-5	TGTGCCAGTAGTATAGCACGGGGGAGCAATCAGCCCCAGCATTTT	CASSIARGSNQPQHF
TRBV7-9	TRBD2	NA	TRBJ2-7	TGTGCCAGCAGCTTAGCCCGGGGGGTCGAGGTGTACGAGCAGTACTTC	CASSLARGVEVYEQYF
TRBV6-5	NA	NA	TRBJ2-1	TGTGCCAGCAGTTTCGAGTTGAGCTCCTACAATGAGCAGTTCTTC	CASSFELSSYNEQFF
TRBV4-2	TRBD2	NA	TRBJ2-5	TGTGCCAGCAGCCAAAAAACTAGCGGGACCCCCCAGTACTTC	CASSQKTSGTPQYF
TRBV2	TRBD1	NA	TRBJ1-4	TGTGCCAGCAGTGAAAGGACAGGGAGTGAAAAACTGTTTTTT	CASSERTGSEKLFF
TRBV5-1	NA	NA	TRBJ2-3	TGCGCCAGCAGCCTCGACAGGACTAGCACAGATACGCAGTATTTT	CASSLDRTSTDTQYF
TRBV7-9	NA	NA	TRBJ1-2	TGTGCCAGCAGCTTAGTCCGGTCCGATGGCTACACCTTC	CASSLVRSDGYTF
TRBV6-5	NA	NA	TRBJ2-7	TGTGCCAGCAGTACCGACGGGTACGAGCAGTACTTC	CASSTDGYEQYF
TRBV12-5	NA	NA	TRBJ1-5	TGTGCTAGTGGTTTGGTACCAGGGAATCAGCCCCAGCATTTT	CASGLVPGNQPQHF
TRBV7-9	TRBD1	NA	TRBJ2-6	TGTGCCAGCAGAACCGGGACAGGGATCTCTGGGGCCAACGTCCTGACTTTC	CASRTGTGISGANVLTF
TRBV5-4	NA	once	TRBJ2-7	TGTGCCAGCAGCCCAAACCCAGGGGCCGCCGGGCAGTACTTC	CASSPNPGAAGQYF